The 8 T cell receptor beta chains reported below all come from one sample, sequenced in a study of T cell repertoires in cytomegalovirus infection. TCRdb independently ran MiXCR on the reads; one entry per CDR3 protein. The sample lists 250,000 to 300,000 distinct CDR3 sequences, 22% occurring once. No antigen has been assigned to these receptors. Sequencing was performed on cultured PBMCs, taken from culture after CMV antigen stimulation. The receptors come from a human donor in good health (CMV status not recorded). Some clones in this sample may be carry-over from other donors' samples.

The chain links TRBV12-3 or TRBV12-4 to TRBJ1-1; D is unclear. Trimming took off 5 bases at V and 5 bases at J, with 18 bases between the two ends. The CDR3 contains 15 residues. CDR3 coding DNA: TGTGCCAGCAGTCCCCCCCGGGAGGGTTGGACTGAAGCTTTCTTT. Encoded protein: CASSPPREGWTEAFF.

This clonotype is termed medium-sized (0.01 to 0.1%). In nucleotides, the CDR3 is TGTGCCACCTATACAGGGCACTATGGCTACACCTTC. This encodes CATYTGHYGYTF. The V and J genes are TRBV6-1 and TRBJ1-2; D possibly corresponds to TRBD1 (6 bases). There are 12 residues in the CDR3. Germline V CDR1 and CDR2: MNHNS, SASEGT. V was cut by 10 bases and J by 3 bases, with 12 bases left in between.

The genes are TRBV12-5 and TRBJ2-6; maybe TRBD1 (7 bases). The CDR3 covers 17 residues. Trimming left V 2 bases short and J 1 base short, with 12 bases between. Germline values: CDR1 LGHNT, CDR2 FRNRAP. DNA of the CDR3: TGTGCTAGTGGTTTGCCGACAGGGAGGTCTGGGGCCAACGTCCTGACTTTC. Its translation: CASGLPTGRSGANVLTF.

This chain links TRBV7-2 with TRBJ2-2, with D unresolved. V lost 8 bases and J 3 bases, leaving 22 bases between the germline ends. CDR3 length: 17 amino acids. Germline V lookup: CDR1 SGHTA, CDR2 FQGNSA. CDR3 sequence (DNA): TGTGCCAGCCGCCCCCCCTATCGGCCAGCTTACACCGGGGAGCTGTTTTTT. Its protein product is CASRPPYRPAYTGELFF.

This clonotype was counted ten times or more. The genes are TRBV7-2 and TRBJ2-2; 8 nucleotides agree with TRBD2. V shed 0 bases, J shed 4 bases, and the junction held 4 bases outside the gene matches. This CDR3 contains 16 residues. Germline V gene data show CDR1 as SGHTA and CDR2 as FQGNSA. In nucleotides, the CDR3 is TGTGCCAGCAGCTTAGCCCGGACTAGCATCACCGGGGAGCTGTTTTTT. It encodes CASSLARTSITGELFF.

In this sample, this clonotype turned up many times. The chain couples TRBV7-2 to TRBJ2-7; 14 bases are shared with TRBD2. In germline, CDR1 is SGHTA, CDR2 FQGNSA. Trimming removed 5 bases from V and 6 bases from J; junction bases left unmatched: 9. The length of the CDR3 is 16 residues. DNA for the CDR3: TGTGCCAGCAGCCCAGGGACTAGCGGGAGTTGGTTCGAGCAGTACTTC. It encodes CASSPGTSGSWFEQYF.

This clonotype was seen at least ten times. The chain employs TRBV27 and TRBJ2-3, with TRBD1 identical over 12 bases. The CDR3 loop spans 16 amino acids. Germline values: CDR1 MNHEY, CDR2 SMNVEV (reference sequence). Germline trimming cut 5 bases from V and 5 bases from J; bases unmatched to any gene: 8. The CDR3 region has the DNA TGTGCCAGCAGTCCCGAGGGACAGGGGGCAAGAGATACGCAGTATTTT. Residues: CASSPEGQGARDTQYF.

This clonotype was seen ten or more times. This chain connects TRBV7-2 to TRBJ2-7, with D perhaps matching TRBD1 or TRBD2 (5 bases each). Germline lookup yields CDR1 SGHTA and CDR2 FQGNSA. The V and J ends lost 5 bases and 3 bases respectively, with 14 bases between them. The CDR3 has 14 residues. The CDR3 nucleotides are TGTGCCAGCAGCCCATCTCCGGGACGCTACGAGCAGTACGTC. Translation gives CASSPSPGRYEQYV.